This entry describes one TCR beta chain. Its antigen is still unknown. Within one base of it there is no much larger clone, and no base qualities were kept. Library preparation was by the immunoSEQ multiplex PCR assay. TCRdb took over this immuneACCESS table, retaining in-frame rearrangements with V and J assigned. Such tables are incomplete; in checked studies, under half of the missing clones stem from an unresolved V gene, and the remainder is unexplained. In this sample the table shows 29,000 or so clones, about 91% of which occur a single time. Of the sample, approximately 6.8% is held by the ten largest clones. The V end gives up 3 bases and the J end 0 bases, leaving 7 bases in the junction not matched to a gene. In the germline V gene, CDR1 corresponds to MGHDK and CDR2 to SYGVNS. Its CDR3 holds 17 amino acids, cysteine through phenylalanine. The DNA shown is the 51-base CDR3, in frame from base 1.

This record belongs to a study of T cell changes during pregnancy in multiple sclerosis (dated by TCRdb to about 2019). General notes on the study: The study examined how the T cell repertoire changed over the course of pregnancy in women with multiple sclerosis.

The sample here was CD8+ T cells from peripheral blood mononuclear cells, taken after pregnancy. The sequence joins TRBV25-1 to TRBJ1-5, with 8 bases aligning to TRBD1. The sequence came from a female donor with multiple sclerosis, enrolled in a pregnancy study. The bases read TGTGCCAGCAGTGAGGCAGGGGGCCACGGTAGCAATCAGCCCCAGCATTTT. Translation gives CASSEAGGHGSNQPQHF.